The 6 T cell receptor beta chains below come from one sample, sequenced in a study of OX40 agonist ivuxolimab in advanced cancers. Profiling relied on immunoSEQ multiplex PCR, and the TCRdb table lists in-frame clones only, not all of them. The data show about 86,000 clones, 87% seen once. Sequenced material: CD4+ or CD8+ T cells sorted from blood, taken in a trial of the OX40 agonist ivuxolimab. Source of these receptors: an adult with an advanced solid tumor such as melanoma, head and neck, liver or kidney cancer.

The chain carries TRBV30 and TRBJ2-1, with a weak D call TRBD1 (5 bases). CDR1 is GTSNPN and CDR2 is SVGIG in the germline V gene (reference sequence). This CDR3 is 13 amino acids long. Trimming stripped 5 bases from V and 9 bases from J, with 17 bases between. The CDR3 DNA follows: TGTGCCTGGGGGGCCGGCAGGCCTAGTGAGCAGTTCTTC. As protein: CAWGAGRPSEQFF.

V usage is TRBV2 and J usage is TRBJ2-4, with 14 bases fitting TRBD2. The CDR3 sequence is 16 residues long. The junction had 4 bases not matched to a gene; V was cut back by 6 bases and J by 3 bases. Germline CDR1 reads SNHLY; CDR2 reads FYNNEI. CDR3 nucleotides: TGTGCCAGCAGGGAGGGACTAGCGGGGGACAAAAACATTCAGTACTTC. It specifies CASREGLAGDKNIQYF.

This chain joins TRBV19 and TRBJ1-4; D is unclear. The CDR3 is 18 residues long. The V end lost 5 bases, the J end lost 2 bases, and 21 bases lay between the germline ends. Germline loops: CDR1 LNHDA, CDR2 SQIVND (reference sequence). CDR3 region: CASSPRTGSLHTNEKLFF. The CDR3 DNA reads TGTGCCAGTAGTCCTCGGACGGGAAGCCTTCACACTAATGAAAAACTGTTTTTT.

This clone was detected only a few times. This rearrangement joins TRBV28 to TRBJ2-7; tentative D call: TRBD1 (5 bases). Trimming shortened V by 10 bases and J by 4 bases, and 14 bases separated the two germline ends. The CDR3 consists of 12 residues. Germline values: CDR1 MDHEN, CDR2 SYDVKM. CDR3 nucleotides: TGTGCCACCTCGCAAGACAGTTACGAGCAGTACTTC. Its protein product is CATSQDSYEQYF. Full variable domain (missing parts from reference TRBV28 and TRBJ2-7): DVKVTQSSRYLVKRTGEKVFLECVQDMDHENMFWYRQDPGLGLRLIYFSYDVKMKEKGDIPEGYSVSREKKERFSLILESASTNQTSMYLCATSQDSYEQYFGPGTRLTVT.

V gene TRBV9 combines with J gene TRBJ1-3; weak D call: TRBD1 (5 bases). CDR1 is SGDLS, CDR2 YYNGEE, per germline. V lost 0 bases to trimming and J lost 8 bases, with 12 bases between them. The CDR3 contains 14 residues. CDR3 sequence: CASSVAWRGDTIYF. CDR3 sequence (DNA): TGTGCCAGCAGCGTAGCTTGGCGAGGGGACACCATATATTTT.

This clone appeared a few times. The chain uses TRBV6-1 and TRBJ1-2, with D unclear. The CDR3 contains 12 residues. Per the germline V gene, CDR1 is MNHNS and CDR2 is SASEGT. V dropped 5 bases and J dropped 4 bases, with 8 bases sitting between them. The CDR3 spells CASSPNSYGYTF. DNA of the CDR3: TGTGCCAGCAGTCCCAACAGCTATGGCTACACCTTC.